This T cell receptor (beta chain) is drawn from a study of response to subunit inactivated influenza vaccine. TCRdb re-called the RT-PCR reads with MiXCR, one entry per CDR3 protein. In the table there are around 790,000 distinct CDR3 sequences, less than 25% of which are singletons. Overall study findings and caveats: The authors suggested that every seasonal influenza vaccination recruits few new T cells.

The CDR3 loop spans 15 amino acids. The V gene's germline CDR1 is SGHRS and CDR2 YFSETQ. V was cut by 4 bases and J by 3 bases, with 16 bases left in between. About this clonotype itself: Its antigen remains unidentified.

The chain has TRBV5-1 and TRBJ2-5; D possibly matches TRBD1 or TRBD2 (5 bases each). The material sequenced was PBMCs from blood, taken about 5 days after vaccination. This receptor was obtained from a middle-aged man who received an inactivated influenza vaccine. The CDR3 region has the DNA TGCGCCAGCAGCGACCTCCGGGACGGGGAAGAGACCCAGTACTTC. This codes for CASSDLRDGEETQYF. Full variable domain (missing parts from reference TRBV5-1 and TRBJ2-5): KAGVTQTPRYLIKTRGQQVTLSCSPISGHRSVSWYQQTPGQGLQFLFEYFSETQRNKGNFPGRFSGRQFSNSRSEMNVSTLELGDSALYLCASSDLRDGEETQYFGPGTRLLVL.